This T cell receptor (beta chain) was retrieved from a study of shared clonotypes between healthy human individuals. Clones were read by immunoSEQ multiplex PCR, and TCRdb kept only the in-frame ones, dropping some. The data contain more than 2 million clones, about 93% of them seen just once; the ten biggest clones take up about 1.7%. Cells designated naive CD8 were CD45RO-negative and were positively selected for CCR7, with terminally differentiated effector memory CD45RA+ cells excluded. Trimming removed 1 base from V and 8 bases from J, with 18 bases in between. This CDR3 spans 16 amino acids. Germline V gene sequence: CDR1 SGHVS, CDR2 FNYEAQ. Only one count was recorded for this clone.

This TCR was sampled from a young man in good health. Some clones in this sample may be carry-over from other donors' samples. The rearrangement joins TRBV7-6 to TRBJ2-4, with a weak D call TRBD1 (6 bases). Sequenced: naive CD8+ T cells from PBMCs. In DNA, the CDR3 is TGTGCCAGCAGCTTAGAAGGGGAGAACAGGGCTGACATTCAGTACTTC. Amino acid sequence: CASSLEGENRADIQYF.